These 15 T cell receptor beta chains share one sample of origin, sequenced in a study of cytomegalovirus exposure and HLA in healthy donors. 13 Jbeta primers and 60 Vbeta primers were used for the PCR. The assay was immunoSEQ multiplex PCR, and TCRdb's table has in-frame clones only and misses some. The sample includes over 30,000 clones, less than 85% of them seen just once. Sequenced material: PBMCs. The receptors shown here come from a male donor in good health and CMV-seronegative.

This clone was seen a handful of times. The rearrangement uses TRBV4-1 and TRBJ2-7; 10 bases map to TRBD1. CDR1 and CDR2 from the germline V gene are MGHRA and YSYEKL. The CDR3 spans 16 residues. V was pared by 4 bases and J by 4 bases, with 10 bases of the junction left unmatched. The CDR3 region has the DNA TGCGCCAGCAGCCCCCCCCGGACAGGGGGAAGATACGAGCAGTACTTC. Amino acid sequence: CASSPPRTGGRYEQYF.

The chain recombines TRBV19 with TRBJ1-1; D not certain. Germline CDR1 is LNHDA and CDR2 is SQIVND (reference sequence). This CDR3 spans 16 amino acids. The V end lost 5 bases, the J end lost 0 bases, and 16 bases lay between the germline ends. The CDR3 sequence: CASSLGREFLNTEAFF. The CDR3 DNA follows: TGTGCCAGTAGTCTCGGTCGTGAGTTCCTGAACACTGAAGCTTTCTTT.

This chain joins TRBV6-1 and TRBJ1-2; unclear D gene. The germline gives CDR1 MNHNS, CDR2 SASEGT. Trimming stripped 0 bases from V and 0 bases from J, with 5 bases between. This CDR3 has 14 amino acids. The CDR3 DNA sequence: TGTGCCAGCAGTGAAGCTCGGGCTAACTATGGCTACACCTTC. It encodes CASSEARANYGYTF.

The V call is TRBV5-1, the J call TRBJ1-6; 9 bases align to TRBD1. CDR1 is SGHRS and CDR2 is YFSETQ in the germline V gene. Unmatched junction bases numbered 0, after V lost 0 bases and J lost 8 bases. There are 14 residues in the CDR3. In DNA, the CDR3 is TGCGCCAGCAGCTTGGGGGACAGGGATTCACCCCTCCACTTT. Amino acids: CASSLGDRDSPLHF.

The chain links TRBV2 to TRBJ1-1; D not resolved. CDR3 length: 14 residues. Deletions cut 6 bases from V and 1 base from J, with 12 bases between. Germline V gene data show CDR1 as SNHLY and CDR2 as FYNNEI. CDR3 bases: TGTGCCAGCAGGGCGGGGTTTAGGAACACTGAAGCTTTCTTT. As protein: CASRAGFRNTEAFF.

This chain uses TRBV19 with TRBJ2-7, with 7 bases fitting TRBD1. CDR1 and CDR2 (germline): LNHDA, SQIVND (reference sequence). V gave up 6 bases and J gave up 2 bases; unmatched junction bases: 7. CDR3 length: 14 amino acids. CDR3 amino acids: CASRIRRGPYEQYF. The CDR3 DNA reads as TGTGCCAGTAGGATTCGAAGGGGGCCCTACGAGCAGTACTTC.

The genes are TRBV7-2 and TRBJ2-7; the match to TRBD2 covers 7 bases. This CDR3 contains 14 residues. The trim removed 1 base at V and 3 bases at J, leaving 3 bases unmatched. CDR1 and CDR2 (germline): SGHTA, FQGNSA. CDR3 sequence reads: CASSLEQRDYEQYF. DNA of the CDR3: TGTGCCAGCAGCTTAGAACAGCGGGACTACGAGCAGTACTTC.

This clone has just a few counts. Given the absence of the conserved phenylalanine or tryptophan at the CDR3 end, a read error is likely. V usage is TRBV5-4 and J usage is TRBJ1-2; no reliable D call. The CDR3 is 13 residues long. The V end lost 0 bases, the J end lost 2 bases, and 5 bases lay between the germline ends. CDR1 is SGHNT and CDR2 is YYREEE in the germline V gene (reference sequence). The chain's CDR3 is CASSLESNYGYTV. In DNA, the CDR3 is TGTGCCAGCAGCTTGGAGTCGAACTATGGCTACACCGTC.

The chain is built from TRBV18 and TRBJ1-1; a weak D match, TRBD1 (5 bases). Germline V CDR1 and CDR2: KGHSH, LQKENI. Trimming removed 1 base at V and 3 bases at J, with 12 bases between. This CDR3 comprises 15 residues. CDR3 sequence (DNA): TGTGCCAGCTCACCACAGGGGAGGTTGTACACTGAAGCTTTCTTT. It yields the protein CASSPQGRLYTEAFF.

The chain is built from TRBV16 and TRBJ1-1; the D gene is possibly TRBD1 (5 bases). The CDR3 has 17 residues. The ends were cut back, 4 bases at V and 4 bases at J, with 22 bases in the middle. Germline-derived CDR1 and CDR2 are KGHSY and FQNENV. CDR3 nucleotide sequence: TGTGCCAGCAGCCCGGGACTTGGGGAAGGGCGAGGCACTGAAGCTTTCTTT. It translates to CASSPGLGEGRGTEAFF.

This clone was picked up one time. V and J are TRBV28 and TRBJ2-7; a weak D match, TRBD1 (5 bases). The CDR3 is 17 amino acids. Germline V lookup: CDR1 MDHEN, CDR2 SYDVKM. V shed 2 bases and J shed 0 bases, with 17 bases lying between them. CDR3 DNA sequence: TGTGCCAGCAGTTTAGGCGTCTGGGGCGCGAGCTCCTACGAGCAGTACTTC. Its protein is CASSLGVWGASSYEQYF.

This chain uses TRBV19 with TRBJ2-5; perhaps TRBD1 as D (6 bases). The CDR3 runs to 13 residues. Trimming took 6 bases from V and 2 from J, leaving 10 bases between them. The germline V gene encodes CDR1 LNHDA and CDR2 SQIVND (reference sequence). The DNA of the CDR3 is TGTGCCAGTAGCGACAGGTTACAAGAGACCCAGTACTTC. Encoded protein: CASSDRLQETQYF. Filled out from reference TRBV19 and TRBJ2-5, the complete variable domain reads DGGITQSPKYLFRKEGQNVTLSCEQNLNHDAMYWYRQDPGQGLRLIYYSQIVNDFQKGDIAEGYSVSREKKESFPLTVTSAQKNPTAFYLCASSDRLQETQYFGPGTRLLVL.

The chain carries TRBV2 and TRBJ2-5; D is unresolved. The CDR3 length is 14 residues. CDR1 SNHLY and CDR2 FYNNEI come from the germline V gene. Between the trimmed V and J ends, which lost 7 bases and 1 base, there was a span of 13 bases. The CDR3 DNA follows: TGTGCCAGCACTCAGGTCACAGTCCAAGAGACCCAGTACTTC. Translation: CASTQVTVQETQYF.

The chain uses TRBV15 and TRBJ1-1, with 7 bases fitting TRBD1. With V trimmed by 1 base and J by 3 bases, 5 bases remained unmatched. Germline CDR1 reads LNHNV; CDR2 reads YYDKDF (reference sequence). This CDR3 has 15 amino acids. The DNA of the CDR3 is TGTGCCACCAGCAGAGTCAGGGGGGTTGACACTGAAGCTTTCTTT. Its translation is CATSRVRGVDTEAFF.

The J gene is TRBJ2-1, the V gene TRBV4-2; TRBD1 aligns across 8 bases. The germline gives CDR1 LGHNA, CDR2 YNFKEQ. This CDR3 is built from 19 residues. The trim removed 0 bases at V and 3 bases at J, leaving 13 bases unmatched. The CDR3 here is CASSQEGLIGQGLYNEQFF. The DNA for the CDR3 is TGTGCCAGCAGCCAAGAGGGATTGATCGGACAGGGACTCTACAATGAGCAGTTCTTC.